The sequence of this T cell receptor (beta chain) was determined in a study of T cells expressing NK-cell markers. Study-wide context: Repertoires of TCR beta were obtained from T cells sorted as CD3+CD56+NKG2C+, CD3+CD56+NKG2C- and CD3+CD56-NKG2C+. The eight sequenced donors comprised seven who were HCMV-seropositive and one who was seronegative.

UMIs accompanied the 5'RACE template switching by which TCR beta cDNA was made. For each CDR3 protein, TCRdb gives one entry from its re-call of the 5' RACE reads, without DNA. The table lists hundreds of thousands of distinct CDR3 sequences. Sequences were obtained from blood T cells: a sorted CD56 or NKG2C T cell subset, CD4+ or CD8+ T cells, or bulk PBMC T cells (not recorded which). The TCR originated in a man aged 18 to 29 in good health.

The CDR3 sequence: CASSSEDSYEQYF. The rearrangement links TRBV13 to TRBJ2-7. There are 13 residues in the CDR3. Germline values: CDR1 PRHDT, CDR2 FYEKMQ (reference sequence).